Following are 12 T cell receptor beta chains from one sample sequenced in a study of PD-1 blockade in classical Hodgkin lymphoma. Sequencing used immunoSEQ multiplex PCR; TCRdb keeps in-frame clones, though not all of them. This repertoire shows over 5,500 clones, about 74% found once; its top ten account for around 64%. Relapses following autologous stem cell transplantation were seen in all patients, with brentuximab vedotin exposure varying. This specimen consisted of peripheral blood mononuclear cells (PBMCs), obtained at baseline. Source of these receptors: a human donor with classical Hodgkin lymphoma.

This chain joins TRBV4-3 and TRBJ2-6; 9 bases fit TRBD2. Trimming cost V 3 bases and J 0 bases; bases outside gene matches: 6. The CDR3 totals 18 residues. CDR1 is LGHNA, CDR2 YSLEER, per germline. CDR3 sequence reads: CASSHPTSGHSGANVLTF. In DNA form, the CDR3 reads TGCGCCAGCAGCCACCCGACTAGCGGCCACTCTGGGGCCAACGTCCTGACTTTC.

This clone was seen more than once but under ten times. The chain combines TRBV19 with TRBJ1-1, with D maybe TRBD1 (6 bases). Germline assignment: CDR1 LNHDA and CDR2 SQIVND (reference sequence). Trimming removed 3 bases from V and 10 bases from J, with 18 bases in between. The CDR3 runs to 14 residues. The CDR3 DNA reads TGTGCCAGTAGTATCCTAACAGGGCAAGGGAGAGCTTTCTTT. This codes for CASSILTGQGRAFF.

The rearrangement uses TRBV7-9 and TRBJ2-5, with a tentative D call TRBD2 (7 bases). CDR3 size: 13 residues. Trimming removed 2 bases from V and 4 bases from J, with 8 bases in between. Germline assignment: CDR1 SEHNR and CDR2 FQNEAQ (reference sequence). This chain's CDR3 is CASSLRGGETQYF. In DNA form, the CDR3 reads TGTGCCAGCAGCTTAAGGGGGGGAGAGACCCAGTACTTC.

CDR3 nucleotides: TGTGCCAGCAGTCTAATTGGGTTCACAAGTTATGGCTACACCTTC. This translates into CASSLIGFTSYGYTF. The J gene is TRBJ1-2, the V gene TRBV6-1, with D uncertain. The CDR3 extends over 15 amino acids. Per the germline V gene, CDR1 is MNHNS and CDR2 is SASEGT. V lost 5 bases, J lost 5 bases, and 18 bases lay in between.

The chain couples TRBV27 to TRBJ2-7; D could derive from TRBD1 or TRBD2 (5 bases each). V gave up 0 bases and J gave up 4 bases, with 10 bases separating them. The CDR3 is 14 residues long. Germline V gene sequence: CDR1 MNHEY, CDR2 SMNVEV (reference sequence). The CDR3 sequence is CASSLSRGRYEQYF. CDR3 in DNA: TGTGCCAGCAGTTTATCGAGGGGACGGTACGAGCAGTACTTC.

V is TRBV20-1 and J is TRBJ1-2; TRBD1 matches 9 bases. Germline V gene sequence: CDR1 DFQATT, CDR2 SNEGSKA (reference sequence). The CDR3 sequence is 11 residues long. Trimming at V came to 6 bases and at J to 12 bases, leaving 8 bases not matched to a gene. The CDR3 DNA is TGCAGTGCCTTACAGGGGGCGATGGACACCTTC. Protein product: CSALQGAMDTF.

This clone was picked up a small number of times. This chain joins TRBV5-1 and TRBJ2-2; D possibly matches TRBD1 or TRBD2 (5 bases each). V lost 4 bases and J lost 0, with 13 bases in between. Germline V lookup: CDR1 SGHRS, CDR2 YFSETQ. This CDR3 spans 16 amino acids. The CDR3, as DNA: TGCGCCAGCAGCAAAGGGCCGGGGCCGAACACCGGGGAGCTGTTTTTT. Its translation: CASSKGPGPNTGELFF.

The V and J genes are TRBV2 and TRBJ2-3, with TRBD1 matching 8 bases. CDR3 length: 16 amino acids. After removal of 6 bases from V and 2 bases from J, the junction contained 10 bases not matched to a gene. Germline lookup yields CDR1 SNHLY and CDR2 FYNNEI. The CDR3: CASRNGTGFLTDTQYF. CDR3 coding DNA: TGTGCCAGCAGGAATGGGACAGGCTTCCTCACAGATACGCAGTATTTT.

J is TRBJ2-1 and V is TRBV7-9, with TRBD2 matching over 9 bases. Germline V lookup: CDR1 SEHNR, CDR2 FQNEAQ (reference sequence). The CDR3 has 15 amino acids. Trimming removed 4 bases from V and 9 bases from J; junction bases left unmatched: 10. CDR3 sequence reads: CASSSPGGRAPEQFF. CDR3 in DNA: TGTGCCAGCAGCTCCCCGGGCGGGAGGGCGCCTGAGCAGTTCTTC. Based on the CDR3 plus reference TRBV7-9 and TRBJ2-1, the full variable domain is DTGVSQNPRHKITKRGQNVTFRCDPISEHNRLYWYRQTLGQGPEFLTYFQNEAQLEKSRLLSDRFSAERPKGSFSTLEIQRTEQGDSAMYLCASSSPGGRAPEQFFGPGTRLTVL.

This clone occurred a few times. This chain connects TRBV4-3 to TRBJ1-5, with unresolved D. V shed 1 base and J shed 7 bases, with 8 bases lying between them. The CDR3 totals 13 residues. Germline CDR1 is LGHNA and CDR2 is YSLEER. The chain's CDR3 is CASSQGEKQPQHF. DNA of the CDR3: TGCGCCAGCAGCCAAGGCGAAAAGCAGCCCCAGCATTTT.

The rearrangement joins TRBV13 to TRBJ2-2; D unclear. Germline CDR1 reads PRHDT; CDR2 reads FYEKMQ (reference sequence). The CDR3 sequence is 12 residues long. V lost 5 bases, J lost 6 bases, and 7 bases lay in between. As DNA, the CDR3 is TGTGCCAGCAGCCTGGAAGCCGGGGAGCTGTTTTTT. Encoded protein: CASSLEAGELFF.

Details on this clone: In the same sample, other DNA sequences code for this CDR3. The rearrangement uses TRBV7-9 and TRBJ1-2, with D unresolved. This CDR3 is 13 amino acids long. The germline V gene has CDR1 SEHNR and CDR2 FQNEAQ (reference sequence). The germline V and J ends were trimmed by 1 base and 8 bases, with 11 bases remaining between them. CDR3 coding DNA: TGTGCCAGCAGCTTAGAGACCGCCTACGGCTACACCTTC. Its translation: CASSLETAYGYTF.